This T cell receptor beta chain was sequenced in a study of blood T cell repertoires in COVID-19. Study as a whole: The United States, Italy and Spain supplied acute and convalescent COVID-19 samples. PBMCs, B-cell-depleted T cells, or T cells were the source of the cDNA or gDNA that made up the material.

Using immunoSEQ multiplex PCR, the repertoire was profiled, and TCRdb retains in-frame clones only, with some absent. The sample has about 340,000 clones, around 91% seen once. The origin of this receptor is a woman younger than 30 who had recovered from COVID-19. Sequencing input: peripheral blood.

CDR3 sequence reads: CASRSGTDPQPQHF. The CDR3 bases are TGTGCCAGCAGGTCCGGGACAGACCCTCAGCCCCAGCATTTT. The chain employs TRBV2 and TRBJ1-5; 7 bases are a match to TRBD1. CDR3 length equals 14 residues. The germline V gene encodes CDR1 SNHLY and CDR2 FYNNEI. The junction had 8 bases not matched to a gene; V was cut back by 6 bases and J by 6 bases.